Listed below are T cell receptor beta chains from one sample, sequenced in a study of PD-1 blockade in mismatch repair-deficient tumors. Sequencing was performed with immunoSEQ multiplex PCR; in TCRdb, only in-frame clones are kept and a portion is missing. The sample yields 15,000 to 20,000 clones, approximately 83% seen once. The material was PBMCs, obtained 4 weeks after starting pembrolizumab. The receptors derive from an adult with mismatch repair-deficient cancer. Both conserved end residues are part of each CDR3. Fields, in order: J gene, clone size, V gene, D gene, CDR3 protein, CDR3 DNA. The D gene is left open where the match is weak. Not every row has a clone size; where given, it reads once, few, many or a size class.

j_gene: TRBJ2-2
abundance: .
v_gene: TRBV9
d_gene: TRBD2
CDR3aa: CASSVSTLAGGTTGELFF
CDR3nt: TGTGCCAGCAGCGTATCGACCCTGGCGGGAGGCACCACCGGGGAGCTGTTTTTT

j_gene: TRBJ2-3
abundance: .
v_gene: TRBV2
d_gene: TRBD2
CDR3aa: CASKSSGRAETDTQYF
CDR3nt: TGTGCCAGCAAAAGTAGCGGGAGGGCCGAGACAGATACGCAGTATTTT

j_gene: TRBJ1-6
abundance: .
v_gene: TRBV30
d_gene: TRBD1
CDR3aa: CAWSATGGSPLHF
CDR3nt: TGTGCCTGGAGCGCGACAGGGGGCTCACCCCTCCACTTT

j_gene: TRBJ1-2
abundance: few
v_gene: TRBV6-6
d_gene: .
CDR3aa: CASSSQGYFHGYTF
CDR3nt: TGTGCCAGCAGTTCGCAGGGATATTTCCATGGCTACACCTTC

j_gene: TRBJ2-5
abundance: .
v_gene: TRBV28
d_gene: TRBD1
CDR3aa: CASRRTGVETQYF
CDR3nt: TGTGCCAGCAGACGAACAGGGGTGGAGACCCAGTACTTC

j_gene: TRBJ2-3
abundance: .
v_gene: TRBV13
d_gene: TRBD2
CDR3aa: CASSSPVQRGRYTDTQYF
CDR3nt: TGTGCCAGCAGCTCCCCAGTCCAACGCGGGAGATACACAGATACGCAGTATTTT

j_gene: TRBJ1-6
abundance: .
v_gene: TRBV5-1
d_gene: TRBD1
CDR3aa: CASSLASGGYNSPLHF
CDR3nt: TGCGCCAGCAGCTTGGCGTCAGGGGGCTATAATTCACCCCTCCACTTT

j_gene: TRBJ2-3
abundance: few
v_gene: TRBV21-1
d_gene: .
CDR3aa: CASRRPIAVMQDTQYF
CDR3nt: TGTGCCAGCAGGCGGCCCATAGCAGTCATGCAAGATACGCAGTATTTT

j_gene: TRBJ1-3
abundance: .
v_gene: TRBV30
d_gene: .
CDR3aa: CAWSVAVSGNTIYF
CDR3nt: TGTGCCTGGAGTGTGGCGGTCTCTGGAAACACCATATATTTT

j_gene: TRBJ2-5
abundance: .
v_gene: TRBV5-1
d_gene: TRBD2
CDR3aa: CASSFGTTQETQYF
CDR3nt: TGCGCCAGCAGCTTCGGGACTACCCAAGAGACCCAGTACTTC

j_gene: TRBJ2-1
abundance: .
v_gene: TRBV9
d_gene: .
CDR3aa: CASSVVPGKNYNEQFF
CDR3nt: TGTGCCAGCAGCGTAGTACCAGGGAAGAACTACAATGAGCAGTTCTTC

j_gene: TRBJ2-1
abundance: .
v_gene: TRBV7-2
d_gene: .
CDR3aa: CASRSYGRLRGDEQFF
CDR3nt: TGTGCCAGCAGAAGTTACGGGAGGCTTAGGGGGGATGAGCAGTTCTTC

j_gene: TRBJ1-5
abundance: .
v_gene: TRBV6-6
d_gene: .
CDR3aa: CASSYFGGNSNQPQHF
CDR3nt: TGTGCCAGCAGTTACTTTGGGGGGAATAGCAATCAGCCCCAGCATTTT

j_gene: TRBJ2-7
abundance: once
v_gene: TRBV4-2
d_gene: TRBD2
CDR3aa: CASSRAGTSGYEQYF
CDR3nt: TGTGCCAGCAGCCGTGCAGGGACTAGCGGTTATGAGCAGTACTTC

j_gene: TRBJ2-1
abundance: once
v_gene: TRBV28
d_gene: TRBD2
CDR3aa: CATRGLAPSSYNEQFF
CDR3nt: TGTGCCACCAGGGGACTAGCGCCCAGCTCCTACAATGAGCAGTTCTTC

j_gene: TRBJ1-5
abundance: .
v_gene: TRBV5-6
d_gene: .
CDR3aa: CASSLVGWGGGGNQPQHF
CDR3nt: TGTGCCAGCAGCTTGGTAGGGTGGGGAGGTGGGGGCAATCAGCCCCAGCATTTT

j_gene: TRBJ2-7
abundance: .
v_gene: TRBV4-1
d_gene: TRBD2
CDR3aa: CASSQDGWTRASGSAEQYF
CDR3nt: TGCGCCAGCAGCCAAGACGGTTGGACGCGTGCTAGCGGGAGCGCCGAGCAGTACTTC

j_gene: TRBJ2-3
abundance: .
v_gene: TRBV7-7
d_gene: TRBD2
CDR3aa: CASSLGPAGRAADTQYF
CDR3nt: TGTGCTAGCAGCTTAGGTCCAGCCGGGAGGGCCGCAGATACGCAGTATTTT

j_gene: TRBJ2-3
abundance: .
v_gene: TRBV29-1
d_gene: TRBD2
CDR3aa: CSATGLAGVADTQYF
CDR3nt: TGCAGCGCCACGGGTCTAGCGGGAGTTGCAGATACGCAGTATTTT

j_gene: TRBJ2-5
abundance: .
v_gene: TRBV7-8
d_gene: TRBD2
CDR3aa: CASSRLAGGPETQYF
CDR3nt: TGTGCCAGCAGCCGATTAGCGGGAGGCCCAGAGACCCAGTACTTC

j_gene: TRBJ2-1
abundance: .
v_gene: TRBV6-5
d_gene: .
CDR3aa: CASSYSTEYNEQFF
CDR3nt: TGTGCCAGCAGTTACTCGACAGAGTACAATGAGCAGTTCTTC

j_gene: TRBJ2-1
abundance: .
v_gene: TRBV25-1
d_gene: TRBD2
CDR3aa: CASSDPGLVRNEQFF
CDR3nt: TGTGCCAGCAGTGACCCGGGACTAGTTAGAAATGAGCAGTTCTTC

j_gene: TRBJ1-1
abundance: .
v_gene: TRBV11-2
d_gene: TRBD1
CDR3aa: CASSFGTGQAFF
CDR3nt: TGTGCCAGCAGCTTTGGGACAGGGCAAGCTTTCTTT

j_gene: TRBJ2-3
abundance: .
v_gene: TRBV7-8
d_gene: .
CDR3aa: CASSFLREADTQYF
CDR3nt: TGTGCCAGCAGCTTTCTCAGGGAAGCAGATACGCAGTATTTT

j_gene: TRBJ2-7
abundance: .
v_gene: TRBV29-1
d_gene: TRBD1
CDR3aa: CSVVGQGTYEQYF
CDR3nt: TGCAGCGTTGTGGGACAGGGGACCTACGAGCAGTACTTC

j_gene: TRBJ1-6
abundance: .
v_gene: TRBV30
d_gene: .
CDR3aa: CACFKAGVNSPLHF
CDR3nt: TGTGCCTGCTTCAAGGCAGGGGTTAATTCACCCCTCCACTTT

j_gene: TRBJ1-4
abundance: .
v_gene: TRBV5-1
d_gene: TRBD1
CDR3aa: CASSLGQGSEKLFF
CDR3nt: TGCGCCAGCAGCCTCGGACAGGGGAGTGAAAAACTGTTTTTT

j_gene: TRBJ1-4
abundance: .
v_gene: TRBV7-2
d_gene: .
CDR3aa: CASRQGRHSEKLFF
CDR3nt: TGTGCCAGCAGACAAGGGAGGCATAGTGAAAAACTGTTTTTT

j_gene: TRBJ1-5
abundance: .
v_gene: TRBV27
d_gene: .
CDR3aa: CASRRTDSNQPQHF
CDR3nt: TGTGCCAGCAGGCGGACTGATAGCAATCAGCCCCAGCATTTT